The rows below give T cell receptor beta chains drawn from one sample of a study of T cell clusters in autoimmune cytopenias. TCRdb re-called the multiplex PCR reads and gives one entry per CDR3 protein, without DNA. Its table lists roughly 6,800 distinct CDR3 sequences. This sample also appeared in a second study, on T cell repertoires in aging, cancer and after chemotherapy.

Sequencing was carried out using peripheral blood. These TCRs come from a human donor in good health. Each CDR3 is given with its conserved first and last residue. Rows may omit the clone size; those that give it use once, few, many or a size class.

v_gene: TRBV19
abundance: medium-sized
j_gene: TRBJ2-2
CDR3aa: CASSIGNTGELFF

v_gene: TRBV6-5
abundance: NA
j_gene: TRBJ2-6
CDR3aa: CASSYEGSGGASGANVLTF

v_gene: TRBV18
abundance: NA
j_gene: TRBJ2-4
CDR3aa: CASSPLLAGGPVAKNIQYF

v_gene: TRBV29-1
abundance: medium-sized
j_gene: TRBJ2-1
CDR3aa: CSVEGVGGSLEQFF

v_gene: TRBV18
abundance: NA
j_gene: TRBJ2-2
CDR3aa: CASSPSPRSNTGELFF

v_gene: TRBV13
abundance: NA
j_gene: TRBJ1-1
CDR3aa: CASSIRQEFTTEAFF

v_gene: TRBV28
abundance: NA
j_gene: TRBJ1-3
CDR3aa: CASSLGRRGNTIYF

v_gene: TRBV15
abundance: NA
j_gene: TRBJ2-1
CDR3aa: CATSLNSDEQFF

v_gene: TRBV5-6
abundance: NA
j_gene: TRBJ2-2
CDR3aa: CASSLVSGFGYTGELFF

v_gene: TRBV15
abundance: NA
j_gene: TRBJ1-3
CDR3aa: CATSRGDGNTIYF

v_gene: TRBV6-1
abundance: NA
j_gene: TRBJ2-2
CDR3aa: CASSPSINTGELFF

v_gene: TRBV12-3/TRBV12-4
abundance: NA
j_gene: TRBJ2-3
CDR3aa: CASSFRATSGSWADTQYF

v_gene: TRBV30
abundance: medium-sized
j_gene: TRBJ1-2
CDR3aa: CAWSDGLNYGYTF

v_gene: TRBV6-6
abundance: NA
j_gene: TRBJ2-3
CDR3aa: CASSKLGDTQYF

v_gene: TRBV6-6
abundance: NA
j_gene: TRBJ1-1
CDR3aa: CASRPETGNTEAFF

v_gene: TRBV19
abundance: NA
j_gene: TRBJ1-2
CDR3aa: CASSPGGTPGAGYTF

v_gene: TRBV6-5
abundance: NA
j_gene: TRBJ2-1
CDR3aa: CASSYSYMNEQFF

v_gene: TRBV19
abundance: NA
j_gene: TRBJ1-5
CDR3aa: CASKDPNYSNQPQHF

v_gene: TRBV6-2/TRBV6-3
abundance: NA
j_gene: TRBJ2-6
CDR3aa: CASSYSFGAGFSGANVLTF

v_gene: TRBV19
abundance: NA
j_gene: TRBJ1-2
CDR3aa: CASSPDRVGYGYTF

v_gene: TRBV5-1
abundance: NA
j_gene: TRBJ2-6
CDR3aa: CASSSSPGANVLTF

v_gene: TRBV5-6
abundance: NA
j_gene: TRBJ2-1
CDR3aa: CASSLLLQSSYNEQFF

v_gene: TRBV6-5
abundance: medium-sized
j_gene: TRBJ1-4
CDR3aa: CASSYSQGAPNEKLFF

v_gene: TRBV5-6
abundance: medium-sized
j_gene: TRBJ2-3
CDR3aa: CASSRTTPAGVGTDTQYF

v_gene: TRBV19
abundance: NA
j_gene: TRBJ1-3
CDR3aa: CASSNGQGNGNTIYF

v_gene: TRBV30
abundance: NA
j_gene: TRBJ2-1
CDR3aa: CAWIIGRGIGKQFF

v_gene: TRBV12-3/TRBV12-4
abundance: NA
j_gene: TRBJ1-1
CDR3aa: CASSYLGNTEAFF

v_gene: TRBV30
abundance: NA
j_gene: TRBJ2-1
CDR3aa: CAWSSFTMRRIAYNEQFF

v_gene: TRBV27
abundance: medium-sized
j_gene: TRBJ2-7
CDR3aa: CASSIGSGWAYEQYF

v_gene: TRBV7-2
abundance: NA
j_gene: TRBJ2-1
CDR3aa: CASSLALLAGVGNEQFF

v_gene: TRBV5-6
abundance: NA
j_gene: TRBJ1-1
CDR3aa: CASSPRTGETEAFF

v_gene: TRBV29-1
abundance: medium-sized
j_gene: TRBJ1-1
CDR3aa: CSATQGQETEAFF

v_gene: TRBV10-3
abundance: NA
j_gene: TRBJ1-1
CDR3aa: CAISEVGAEAFF

v_gene: TRBV5-6
abundance: NA
j_gene: TRBJ2-1
CDR3aa: CASSLLVDLGAGYNEQFF

v_gene: TRBV18
abundance: NA
j_gene: TRBJ1-2
CDR3aa: CASSPPEGQAVSYTF

v_gene: TRBV7-9
abundance: NA
j_gene: TRBJ2-1
CDR3aa: CASSLPQFRGEFF

v_gene: TRBV5-6
abundance: NA
j_gene: TRBJ2-5
CDR3aa: CASSLASGGETQYF

v_gene: TRBV5-4
abundance: NA
j_gene: TRBJ2-5
CDR3aa: CASSTRDRGLETQYF

v_gene: TRBV5-4
abundance: NA
j_gene: TRBJ2-7
CDR3aa: CASSSGTEYEQYF

v_gene: TRBV20-1
abundance: NA
j_gene: TRBJ2-1
CDR3aa: CSAITNRDFDNEQFF

v_gene: TRBV7-9
abundance: NA
j_gene: TRBJ2-1
CDR3aa: CASRPFGGSSYNEQFF

v_gene: TRBV5-6
abundance: NA
j_gene: TRBJ2-2
CDR3aa: CASSISGGANTGELFF

v_gene: TRBV5-4
abundance: NA
j_gene: TRBJ2-3
CDR3aa: CASKMLAGGSTDTQYF

v_gene: TRBV12-3/TRBV12-4
abundance: NA
j_gene: TRBJ2-2
CDR3aa: CASSLHRGLGSGSTGELFF

v_gene: TRBV27
abundance: NA
j_gene: TRBJ1-4
CDR3aa: CASSSLGRGTGKLFF

v_gene: TRBV6-5
abundance: NA
j_gene: TRBJ1-4
CDR3aa: CASSESRIREEKLFF

v_gene: TRBV30
abundance: medium-sized
j_gene: TRBJ2-2
CDR3aa: CAWSKAGEPGELFF

v_gene: TRBV30
abundance: NA
j_gene: TRBJ2-1
CDR3aa: CAWSGRDTVRDEQFF

v_gene: TRBV30
abundance: NA
j_gene: TRBJ2-6
CDR3aa: CAWSPYSGANVLTF

v_gene: TRBV20-1
abundance: NA
j_gene: TRBJ1-1
CDR3aa: CSATRRMNTEAFF

v_gene: TRBV20-1
abundance: NA
j_gene: TRBJ2-2
CDR3aa: CSARDPRQGPNTGELFF

v_gene: TRBV6-2/TRBV6-3
abundance: NA
j_gene: TRBJ2-2
CDR3aa: CASSRPGQGITGELFF

v_gene: TRBV6-5
abundance: medium-sized
j_gene: TRBJ2-7
CDR3aa: CASSYSAGGPSEQYF

v_gene: TRBV29-1
abundance: medium-sized
j_gene: TRBJ2-1
CDR3aa: CSVESRDKTIYNEQFF

v_gene: TRBV5-6
abundance: NA
j_gene: TRBJ2-2
CDR3aa: CASSPGDRGLGNTGELFF

v_gene: TRBV6-1
abundance: NA
j_gene: TRBJ2-5
CDR3aa: CASSPGDRTLETQYF

v_gene: TRBV19
abundance: NA
j_gene: TRBJ2-3
CDR3aa: CASSLWREGFTDTQYF

v_gene: TRBV7-2
abundance: NA
j_gene: TRBJ2-3
CDR3aa: CASSFRTRSTDTQYF

v_gene: TRBV29-1
abundance: medium-sized
j_gene: TRBJ1-1
CDR3aa: CSVAEGQENTEAFF

v_gene: TRBV6-1
abundance: medium-sized
j_gene: TRBJ2-3
CDR3aa: CASSERLPPDTQYF